The clone carrying this T cell receptor (beta chain) showed up just once. This record comes from a study of blood T cells in healthy people across ages. A sample-barcoded 5' primer and a J-beta primer mix were used in a second PCR of roughly 6 to 12 cycles. Using its own MiXCR run on the 5' RACE reads, TCRdb lists one record per CDR3 protein. The sample holds approximately 730,000 distinct CDR3 sequences; about 55% are singletons and the top ten take approximately 40%. The TCR comes from a man at least 80 years old in good health. Sample: blood.

The CDR3 region is CASSRGSPHSGANVLTF. In DNA form, the CDR3 reads TGTGCCAGCAGCCGGGGGTCCCCCCACTCTGGGGCCAACGTCCTGACTTTC. The chain employs TRBV5-6 and TRBJ2-6; TRBD2 is a possible D gene (6 bases). Trimming left V 4 bases short and J 0 bases short, with 14 bases between. This CDR3 region has 17 residues. Germline V gives CDR1 SGHDT, CDR2 YYEEEE. The full variable domain, rest sourced from reference TRBV5-6 and TRBJ2-6, is DAGVTQSPTHLIKTRGQQVTLRCSPKSGHDTVSWYQQALGQGPQFIFQYYEEEERQRGNFPDRFSGHQFPNYSSELNVNALLLGDSALYLCASSRGSPHSGANVLTFGAGSRLTVL.